This T cell receptor (beta chain) was retrieved from a study of cytomegalovirus exposure and HLA in healthy donors. Primers included in the PCR were 60 Vbeta and 13 Jbeta primers. Method: immunoSEQ multiplex PCR; TCRdb's copy keeps in-frame clones and lacks some. The sample has around 170,000 clones; around 78% are singletons. This clone came up a few times. V lost 3 bases and J 6 bases, leaving 12 bases between the germline ends. This CDR3 region has 14 residues. The germline V gene encodes CDR1 WNHNN and CDR2 SYGVQD (reference sequence). The rearrangement links TRBV10-1 to TRBJ2-1; no clear D gene. The sequence was obtained from a man in his forties or fifties in good health and CMV-seronegative. Sequencing was performed on PBMCs. CDR3 sequence reads: CASSDPWSTNEQFF. The CDR3 bases are TGCGCCAGCAGTGACCCGTGGAGCACCAATGAGCAGTTCTTC.